These T cell receptor beta chains were read from a single sample in a study of blood T cell repertoires in COVID-19. Method: immunoSEQ multiplex PCR; TCRdb's copy keeps in-frame clones and lacks some. The data show roughly 240,000 clones, 80% to 90% seen once. Sample: PBMCs or T cells enriched from blood (not recorded which). Source of these receptors: a woman aged 40 to 50 who had been exposed to COVID-19. The CDR3 runs from the conserved cysteine through the conserved F or W. A D gene is named only where the DNA matches it firmly. The listing skips clone size in some rows; elsewhere it reads once, few, many or a size class.

-	TRBD1	TRBV2	TRBJ1-5	TGTGCCAGCAGCCGGGACAGCCCAAGCAATCAGCCCCAGCATTTT	CASSRDSPSNQPQHF
-	TRBD1	TRBV18	TRBJ1-1	TGTGCCAGCTCACTACTCACAGGGGAAGTCACTGAAGCTTTCTTT	CASSLLTGEVTEAFF
-	TRBD2	TRBV27	TRBJ2-3	TGTGCCAGCAGTCGCCCGGGACTAGCGGGGGGCTTCACAGATACGCAGTATTTT	CASSRPGLAGGFTDTQYF
-	-	TRBV18	TRBJ1-1	TGTGCCAGCTCAGACTCTCCGGGAGGGTGGACTGAAGCTTTCTTT	CASSDSPGGWTEAFF
-	TRBD1	TRBV3-1/TRBV3-2	TRBJ1-1	TGTGCCAGCAGCCAAGGGCTTTCCAGGGGGACTGAAGCTTTCTTT	CASSQGLSRGTEAFF
-	-	TRBV19	TRBJ1-3	TGTGCCAGTAGGACAACCAGCTTATTGACAAGCTCTGGAAACACCATATATTTT	CASRTTSLLTSSGNTIYF
-	TRBD1	TRBV27	TRBJ2-6	TGTGCCAGCAGTTTACGAATACTGGGACAGCACTCTGGGGCCAACGTCCTGACTTTC	CASSLRILGQHSGANVLTF
once	TRBD1	TRBV19	TRBJ1-6	TGTGCCAGTAGTCCGGACAGGGCGGGATATTCACCCCTCCACTTT	CASSPDRAGYSPLHF
-	TRBD2	TRBV18	TRBJ2-1	TGTGCCAGCTCATCTGCGGGGGGGCTTGAGCAGTTCTTC	CASSSAGGLEQFF
-	-	TRBV6-5	TRBJ1-1	TGTGCCAGCAGTTACTTCACAGAAGAAGCTTTCTTT	CASSYFTEEAFF
-	-	TRBV30	TRBJ1-2	TGTGCCTGGAGTACCAGGGCGGACTATGGCTACACCTTC	CAWSTRADYGYTF
-	-	TRBV7-2	TRBJ2-7	TGTGCCAGCAGCTTGGGGGCCCAGGGGGAGCAGTACTTC	CASSLGAQGEQYF
-	TRBD1	TRBV5-4	TRBJ2-7	TGTGCCAGCAGCCGGGGACAGGGTTCAACCTACGAGCAGTACTTC	CASSRGQGSTYEQYF
-	TRBD1	TRBV18	TRBJ1-2	TGTGCCAGCTCACTTCAAGGACAGGACTATGGCTACACCTTC	CASSLQGQDYGYTF
-	-	TRBV24-1	TRBJ1-5	TGTGCCACCAGTGATGCTAGCGACGGGAGCAATCAGCCCCAGCATTTT	CATSDASDGSNQPQHF
-	-	TRBV27	TRBJ2-6	TGTGCCAGCGGCCAACCTGGGGCCAACGTCCTGACTTTC	CASGQPGANVLTF
-	TRBD1	TRBV7-3	TRBJ2-1	TGTGCCAGCAGCTTAGCCAGGGGGCTGCACAATGAGCAGTTCTTC	CASSLARGLHNEQFF
-	-	TRBV7-3	TRBJ1-6	TGTGCCAGCAGCTTCGGTCCCCGAGGGGGGGACGGAGGCTCCTATAATTCACCCCTCCACTTT	CASSFGPRGGDGGSYNSPLHF
-	TRBD1	TRBV27	TRBJ1-6	TGTGCCAGCAGCCCCCTTGGGACAGCCCTCCACTTT	CASSPLGTALHF
-	-	TRBV20-1	TRBJ1-1	TGCAGTGCTAGACCCATCCAAGAAGCTTTCTTT	CSARPIQEAFF
-	TRBD1	TRBV6-5	TRBJ1-6	TGTGCCAGCAGTTCCTCAGGGGGCGAGTATAATTCACCCCTCCACTTT	CASSSSGGEYNSPLHF
once	TRBD1	TRBV4-2	TRBJ2-2	TGTGCCAGCAGCCGACAGGGGGCTGACGGGGAGCTGTTTTTT	CASSRQGADGELFF
-	TRBD2	TRBV6-5	TRBJ2-5	TGTGCCAGCAGCCTAGCGGAAGAGACCCAGTACTTC	CASSLAEETQYF
-	-	TRBV27	TRBJ1-1	TGTGCCAGCAGCCTGACGCAGGGCACTGAAGCTTTCTTT	CASSLTQGTEAFF
-	-	TRBV7-8	TRBJ2-1	TGTGCCAGCAGCTCTAGGCAGGGTTTGTCCTACAATGAGCAGTTCTTC	CASSSRQGLSYNEQFF
-	TRBD2	TRBV9	TRBJ2-1	TGTGCCAGCAGCGTACATGTTGGGAGGGTGGGTGAGCAGTTCTTC	CASSVHVGRVGEQFF
-	-	TRBV30	TRBJ2-1	TGTGCCTGGAGTCGGTCTAGCTCCTACAATGAGCAGTTCTTC	CAWSRSSSYNEQFF
few	TRBD1	TRBV9	TRBJ1-5	TGTGCCAGCAGCGCCGGGACAGGGGTTCAGCCCCAGCATTTT	CASSAGTGVQPQHF
-	-	TRBV7-3	TRBJ1-5	TGTGCCAGCAGCTTAGAGGTGCAGCCCCAGCATTTT	CASSLEVQPQHF
-	-	TRBV18	TRBJ1-3	TGTGCCAGCTCACCATCCCCGGACAGAGCGAACCCCATATATTTT	CASSPSPDRANPIYF
-	-	TRBV7-3	TRBJ2-1	TGTGCCAGCAGTTCCCGCTATATGGATGAGCAGTTCTTC	CASSSRYMDEQFF
-	TRBD1	TRBV29-1	TRBJ1-2	TGCAGCGCCGGTCCCGGGACAGGGGACGGCTACACCTTC	CSAGPGTGDGYTF
-	-	TRBV25-1	TRBJ2-1	TGTGCCAGCAGTGTTTGGACTGCCCATGAGCAGTTCTTC	CASSVWTAHEQFF
-	TRBD1	TRBV6-2/TRBV6-3	TRBJ2-7	TGTGCCAGCAGTTCCGGGACAGGGACCTACGAGCAGTACTTC	CASSSGTGTYEQYF
-	TRBD1	TRBV6-5	TRBJ1-1	TGTGCCAGCAGCTCTCCGGGACAGGGGCGCCTGAAAGCTTTCTTT	CASSSPGQGRLKAFF
-	-	TRBV7-9	TRBJ2-3	TGTGCCAGCAGCTACCCTTTAGCCGTCCGCACAGATACGCAGTATTTT	CASSYPLAVRTDTQYF
-	-	TRBV4-2	TRBJ1-5	TGTGCCAGCAGCCAAGGGGAACGCGGGCAGCCCCAGCATTTT	CASSQGERGQPQHF
few	TRBD2	TRBV7-2	TRBJ2-4	TGTGCCAGCAGCACAAGGACTAGCGGGGTAGCCAAAAACATTCAGTACTTC	CASSTRTSGVAKNIQYF
few	TRBD2	TRBV6-6	TRBJ2-1	TGTGCCAGCAGGCGGACTAGCCCTGGGAGCGATGAGCAGTTCTTC	CASRRTSPGSDEQFF
-	TRBD1	TRBV7-2	TRBJ1-5	TGTGCCAGCAGCACAACAGGGGCCGTTCAGCCCCAGCATTTT	CASSTTGAVQPQHF
-	TRBD2	TRBV7-2	TRBJ2-7	TGTGCCAGCAGCATGACTAGCGGTCCCTACGAGCAGTACTTC	CASSMTSGPYEQYF
-	TRBD2	TRBV7-6	TRBJ2-1	TGTGCCAGCAGCCCTATGGCTAGCGGTAACAATGGGCAGTTCTTC	CASSPMASGNNGQFF
-	-	TRBV19	TRBJ1-5	TGTGCCAGTAGTCGGTCAGCCCCCGGAGGCAATCAGCCCCAGCATTTT	CASSRSAPGGNQPQHF
-	-	TRBV7-9	TRBJ1-4	TGTGCCAGCACCTTGGGGGGCTTTAATGAAAAACTGTTTTTT	CASTLGGFNEKLFF
-	-	TRBV19	TRBJ2-2	TGTGCCAGTAGTATGTCATCCACCGGGGAGCTGTTTTTT	CASSMSSTGELFF
-	-	TRBV5-8	TRBJ1-2	TGTGCCAGCAGCTTAGGGGGAACAGGATCCTATGGCTACACCTTC	CASSLGGTGSYGYTF
-	TRBD1	TRBV29-1	TRBJ1-1	TGCAGCGTTGAATCGGGCAGGGGGGCTGAAGCTTTCTTT	CSVESGRGAEAFF
-	-	TRBV6-1	TRBJ1-4	TGTGCCAGCAGTGAACGAAGGGGGAATGAAAAACTGTTTTTT	CASSERRGNEKLFF